Included here is one T cell receptor (beta chain) sequence, with context. Germline assignment: CDR1 SGHKS and CDR2 YYEKEE (reference sequence). Trimming cost V 3 bases and J 1 base, with 16 bases left between them. The CDR3 runs 16 residues. Sequencing was performed with immunoSEQ multiplex PCR; in TCRdb, only in-frame clones are kept and a portion is missing. The sample includes around 100,000 clones, approximately 90% of them seen just once. This record comes from a study of T cell changes during pregnancy in multiple sclerosis. The chain couples TRBV5-5 to TRBJ2-5; D perhaps matches TRBD2 (6 bases). The origin of this receptor is a female donor with multiple sclerosis, enrolled in a pregnancy study. The sequenced sample was peripheral blood, obtained after pregnancy. This CDR3 reads CASSSGLLAFQETQYF. The CDR3 DNA reads TGTGCCAGCAGCTCGGGACTGTTGGCCTTCCAAGAGACCCAGTACTTC.